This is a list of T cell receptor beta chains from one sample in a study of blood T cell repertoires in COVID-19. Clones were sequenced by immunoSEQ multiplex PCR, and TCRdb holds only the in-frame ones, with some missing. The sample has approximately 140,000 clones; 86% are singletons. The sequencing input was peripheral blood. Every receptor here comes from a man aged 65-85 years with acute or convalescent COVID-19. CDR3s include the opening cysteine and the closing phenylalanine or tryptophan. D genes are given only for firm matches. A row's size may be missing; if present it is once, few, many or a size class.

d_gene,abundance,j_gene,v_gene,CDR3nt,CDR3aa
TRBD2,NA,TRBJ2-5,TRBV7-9,TGTGCCAGCAGGACGGCTAGCGGGAGGGGCCTCCAAGAGACCCAGTACTTC,CASRTASGRGLQETQYF
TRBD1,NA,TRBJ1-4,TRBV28,TGTGCCAGCACCCACGAGGGGGACAGGGTCACAACTAATGAAAAACTGTTTTTT,CASTHEGDRVTTNEKLFF
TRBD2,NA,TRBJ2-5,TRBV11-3,TGTGCCAGCAGCTTAGGCAGCGGGAGTCTAGAGACCCAGTACTTC,CASSLGSGSLETQYF
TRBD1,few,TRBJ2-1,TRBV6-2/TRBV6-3,TGTGCCAGCAGTAAGACAGGGTCGGATGAGCAGTTCTTC,CASSKTGSDEQFF
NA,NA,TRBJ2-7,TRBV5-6,TGTGCCAGCAGCCTACTGGGAGGTAACGAGCAGTACTTC,CASSLLGGNEQYF
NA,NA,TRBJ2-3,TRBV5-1,TGCGCCAGCAGCTCAAACTCCGGGAGTAAAACGCAGTATTTT,CASSSNSGSKTQYF
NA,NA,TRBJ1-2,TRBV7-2,TGTGCCAGCAGCTTGAACAGGGCTTTAAGGCTCGGCTACACCTTC,CASSLNRALRLGYTF
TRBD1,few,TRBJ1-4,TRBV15,TGTGCCACCAGCAAAAGACAGGGTCCCCCCGAAAAACTGTTTTTT,CATSKRQGPPEKLFF
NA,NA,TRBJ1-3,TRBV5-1,TGCGCCAGCAGCGTGGACAGCTCTGGAAACACCATATATTTT,CASSVDSSGNTIYF
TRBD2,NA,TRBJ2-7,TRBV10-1,TGCGCCAGCAGCACCAGCGGGAGAGGCGAGCAGTACTTC,CASSTSGRGEQYF
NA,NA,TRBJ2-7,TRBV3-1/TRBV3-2,TGTGCCAGCAGCCAAGCGTCCCTCTACGAGCAGTACTTC,CASSQASLYEQYF
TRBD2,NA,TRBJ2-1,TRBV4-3,TGCGCCAGCAGCCAAGGAGACCTTGCAGCGGGAGCCAGGAATGAGCAGTTCTTC,CASSQGDLAAGARNEQFF
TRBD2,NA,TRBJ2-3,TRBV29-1,TGCAGCGTCGGACGGGGGGGGATTGGTACAGATACGCAGTATTTT,CSVGRGGIGTDTQYF
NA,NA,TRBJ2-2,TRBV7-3,TGTGCCAGCAGCTTAATGAGGGCCGGGGAGCTGTTTTTT,CASSLMRAGELFF
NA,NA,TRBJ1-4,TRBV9,TGTGCCAGCAGCTTCCGGACTGGTGTGGATGAAAAACTGTTTTTT,CASSFRTGVDEKLFF
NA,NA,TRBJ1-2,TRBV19,TGTGCCAGTAGTCCCTTGAGCGGAGAGTTCTATGGCTACACCTTC,CASSPLSGEFYGYTF
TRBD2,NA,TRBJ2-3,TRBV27,TGTGCCAGCAGTTTACGGATAGCGGGAGTGGCAGATACGCAGTATTTT,CASSLRIAGVADTQYF
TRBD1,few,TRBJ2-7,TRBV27,TGTGCCAGCAGTTCCCGACAGGGGGACTACGAGCAGTACTTC,CASSSRQGDYEQYF
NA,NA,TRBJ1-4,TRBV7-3,TGTGCCAGCAGCCAGGTGGGGAGAGAGGAAAAACTGTTTTTT,CASSQVGREEKLFF
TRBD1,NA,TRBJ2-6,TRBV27,TGTGCCAGCAGGGGACAGGGCTTCTCTGGGGCCAACGTCCTGACTTTC,CASRGQGFSGANVLTF